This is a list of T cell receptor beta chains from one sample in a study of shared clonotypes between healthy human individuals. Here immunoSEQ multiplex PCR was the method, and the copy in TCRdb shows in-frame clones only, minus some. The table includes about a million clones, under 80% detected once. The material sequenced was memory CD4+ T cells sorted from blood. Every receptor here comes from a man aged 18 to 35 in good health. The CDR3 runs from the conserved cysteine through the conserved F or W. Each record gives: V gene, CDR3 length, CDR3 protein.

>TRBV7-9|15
CASSLDRGGEETQYF
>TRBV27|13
CATLVQGSRELFF
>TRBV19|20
CASSIREGARSGQAKNIQYF
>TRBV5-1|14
CASSIQGRTGELFF
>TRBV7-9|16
CASSSFLTSGRGEQFF
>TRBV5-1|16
CASSLGTTSVYNEQFF
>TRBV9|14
CASSVDPTNEKLFF
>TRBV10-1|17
CASSDPPGRTNTGELFF
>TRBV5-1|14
CASSVDRENYGYTF
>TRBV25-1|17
CASSPGGQGRRTDTQYF
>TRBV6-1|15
CASSGTSGGTYEQYF
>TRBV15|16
CATSKWGLAGEETQYF